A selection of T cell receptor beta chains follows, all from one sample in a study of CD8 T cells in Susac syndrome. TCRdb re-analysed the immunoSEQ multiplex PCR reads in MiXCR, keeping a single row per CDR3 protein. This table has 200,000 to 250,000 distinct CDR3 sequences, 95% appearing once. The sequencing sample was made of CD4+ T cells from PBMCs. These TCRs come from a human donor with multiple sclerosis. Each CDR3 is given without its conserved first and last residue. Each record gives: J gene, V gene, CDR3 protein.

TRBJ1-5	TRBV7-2	ASSPGRNQPQH
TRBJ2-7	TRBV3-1	ASSQDRGPPPAEQY
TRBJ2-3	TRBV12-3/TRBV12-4	ASSLALGHGSDTQY
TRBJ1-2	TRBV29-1	SVGQNNYGYT
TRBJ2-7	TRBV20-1	SADIPGQGNNEQY
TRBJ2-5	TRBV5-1	ASSLIGGRGETQY
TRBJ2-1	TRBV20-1	SASGGTSQQNEQF
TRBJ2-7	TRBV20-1	SARPSGQGVSEQY
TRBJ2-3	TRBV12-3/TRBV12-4	ASSAAMGGAFTDTQY
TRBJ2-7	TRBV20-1	SASGILAGYYEQY
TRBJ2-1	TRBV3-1	ASSNPGTRDEQF
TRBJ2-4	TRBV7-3	ASSLTPGGNIQY
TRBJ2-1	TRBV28	ASSSLLAGLNNEQF
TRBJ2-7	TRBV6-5	ASSYGTAPFYEQY
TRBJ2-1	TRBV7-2	ASSLTGEIRNEQF
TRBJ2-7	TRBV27	ASSLWPADEQY
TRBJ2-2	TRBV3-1	ASSQDPFTGELF
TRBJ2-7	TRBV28	ASSFGTGKYEQY
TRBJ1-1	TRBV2	ASSDSRLTEAF
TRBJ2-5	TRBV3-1	ASSPLISRLY
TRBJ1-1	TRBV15	ATTRERTGTGEAF
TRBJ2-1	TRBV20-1	SARGSGRTNEQF
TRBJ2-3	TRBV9	ASSVGLDTQY
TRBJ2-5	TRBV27	ASRRGETQY
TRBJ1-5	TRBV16	ASSPPGRGARGNQPQH
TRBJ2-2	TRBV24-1	ATSERGAGELF
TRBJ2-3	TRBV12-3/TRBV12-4	ASRRDRTSTDTQY
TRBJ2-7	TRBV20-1	SAEGLRAGSSYEQY
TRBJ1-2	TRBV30	AYGQGRYGYT
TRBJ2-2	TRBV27	ASSSRGQGSGELF
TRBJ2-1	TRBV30	AWRAGTSGRPGGSYNEQF
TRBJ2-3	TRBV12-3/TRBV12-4	ASSPAGTSGRALDTQY
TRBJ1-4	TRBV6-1	ASSVRGRGEKLF
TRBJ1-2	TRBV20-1	SARVRQGHYGYT
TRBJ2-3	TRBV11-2	ASSRPGTDTQY
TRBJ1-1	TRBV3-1	ASSQGSQMNTEAF
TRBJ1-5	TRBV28	ASSSGGSNQPQH
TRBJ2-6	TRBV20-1	SAIARSGANVLT
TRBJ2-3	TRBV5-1	ASSRTGLTDTQY
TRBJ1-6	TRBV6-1	ASTGPGQGLNGHSPLH
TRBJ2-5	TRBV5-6	ASSVGTTRRETQY
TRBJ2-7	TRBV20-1	SARAQGASYEQY
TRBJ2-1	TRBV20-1	SAFSGRAHNEQF
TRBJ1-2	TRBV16	ASSQNGNYGYT
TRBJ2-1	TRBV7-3	ASSLNPSSYNEQF
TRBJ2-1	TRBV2	ASSDQGRYEQF
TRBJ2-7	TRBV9	ASSVGGSRSYEQY
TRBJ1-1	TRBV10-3	ASRPGRNTEAF
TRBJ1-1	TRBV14	ASSTGARGEAF
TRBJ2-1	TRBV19	ASSTQAPYNEQF